These 12 T cell receptor beta chains originate from one sample sequenced in a study of OX40 agonist ivuxolimab in advanced cancers. Using immunoSEQ multiplex PCR, the repertoire was profiled, and TCRdb retains in-frame clones only, with some absent. This table has about 22,000 clones, over 80% appearing once. The material sequenced was CD4+ or CD8+ T cells sorted from blood, taken in a trial of the OX40 agonist ivuxolimab. Every receptor here comes from an adult with an advanced solid tumor such as melanoma, head and neck, liver or kidney cancer.

The chain recombines TRBV4-3 with TRBJ2-7; TRBD2 matches at 12 bases. The CDR3 is 15 residues long. Germline assignment: CDR1 LGHNA and CDR2 YSLEER. Trimming removed 0 bases from V and 6 bases from J; junction bases left unmatched: 3. The DNA for the CDR3 is TGCGCCAGCAGCCAAGATCTGGGACTAGCGGGCGAGCAGTACTTC. Translating gives CASSQDLGLAGEQYF.

The gene calls are TRBV27 and TRBJ2-5; possibly TRBD1 for D (7 bases). Germline values: CDR1 MNHEY, CDR2 SMNVEV (reference sequence). The CDR3 contains 15 residues. V lost 4 bases and J 5 bases, leaving 17 bases between the germline ends. The CDR3 here is CASSSTGSGGETQYF. The CDR3 region has the DNA TGTGCCAGCAGTTCGACAGGTTCAGGGGGGGAGACCCAGTACTTC.

The chain employs TRBV6-1 and TRBJ2-1, with D maybe TRBD2 (6 bases). This CDR3 contains 14 residues. The V gene's germline CDR1 is MNHNS and CDR2 SASEGT. Trimming cost V 8 bases and J 8 bases, with 19 bases left between them. CDR3 DNA sequence: TGTGCCAGCCTTGAGGAACTAGCAACGGATGAGCAGTTCTTC. As protein: CASLEELATDEQFF.

The chain joins TRBV9 to TRBJ1-2; D is possibly TRBD1 (6 bases). Germline values: CDR1 SGDLS, CDR2 YYNGEE. Trimming took 0 bases from V and 6 from J, leaving 15 bases between them. The CDR3 consists of 15 residues. The CDR3 sequence: CASSVGGRGVNGYTF. The CDR3 DNA reads as TGTGCCAGCAGCGTAGGAGGCAGGGGAGTGAATGGCTACACCTTC.

The chain recombines TRBV10-3 with TRBJ1-1; weak D call: TRBD1 (6 bases). V was cut by 11 bases and J by 3 bases, with 13 bases left in between. The CDR3 runs to 12 residues. Looked up from germline, CDR1 is ENHRY and CDR2 is SYGVKD. Here the CDR3 reads CASGGGDTEAFF. The CDR3, as DNA: TGTGCCTCCGGGGGCGGGGACACTGAAGCTTTCTTT.

The V and J genes are TRBV5-1 and TRBJ2-7; D might be TRBD1 (5 bases). Per the germline V gene, CDR1 is SGHRS and CDR2 is YFSETQ. Trimming removed 2 bases from V and 6 bases from J, with 15 bases in between. This CDR3 is 14 amino acids long. CDR3 amino acids: CASSLQDDRSEQYF. The DNA of the CDR3 is TGCGCCAGCAGCTTACAGGACGACCGGAGCGAGCAGTACTTC.

This clone turned up a few times. The chain couples TRBV30 to TRBJ1-2; D is undetermined. From germline, CDR1 is GTSNPN and CDR2 SVGIG (reference sequence). The CDR3 consists of 13 residues. The ends were cut back, 4 bases at V and 2 bases at J, with 11 bases in the middle. The CDR3 region has the DNA TGTGCCTGGACGTACGGAGGGAACTATGGCTACACCTTC. Translated: CAWTYGGNYGYTF.

This chain links TRBV21-1 with TRBJ2-5; no check of the table's D call, TRBD2, against the DNA was made. TRBV21-1 is tagged as a pseudogene. The CDR3 runs 15 residues. For the CDR3, the DNA is TGTGCCAGCACCACTGGAAGCGGGGGGCTGGAGACCCAGTACTTC. Translated: CASTTGSGGLETQYF.

This sequence joins TRBV6-5 and TRBJ1-2; D uncertain. This CDR3 comprises 15 residues. Germline V CDR1 and CDR2: MNHEY, SVGAGI. The ends were cut back, 0 bases at V and 5 bases at J, with 13 bases in the middle. The CDR3 is CASSYSEAYPYGYTF. In nucleotides, the CDR3 is TGTGCCAGCAGTTACTCGGAAGCCTATCCTTATGGCTACACCTTC.

Only a few counts were recorded for this clone. The gene calls are TRBV6-1 and TRBJ2-5; D possibly corresponds to TRBD1 (6 bases). There are 15 residues in the CDR3. Trimming stripped 4 bases from V and 10 bases from J, with 22 bases between. The germline CDR1 and CDR2 sequences are MNHNS and SASEGT. The CDR3 region is CASSVDRQGNPDQYF. In DNA, the CDR3 is TGTGCCAGCAGTGTTGATAGGCAGGGGAACCCAGACCAGTACTTC.

The genes are TRBV9 and TRBJ2-1; no clear D. The germline CDR1 and CDR2 sequences are SGDLS and YYNGEE. Trimming shortened V by 4 bases and J by 6 bases, and 8 bases separated the two germline ends. This CDR3 is 12 amino acids long. The CDR3 nucleotides read TGTGCCAGCAGCCCCGCCTCCAATGAGCAGTTCTTC. It encodes CASSPASNEQFF.

This chain joins TRBV27 and TRBJ1-5; D possibly corresponds to TRBD1 (6 bases). This CDR3 is built from 14 residues. Germline V lookup: CDR1 MNHEY, CDR2 SMNVEV (reference sequence). The germline V and J ends were trimmed by 5 bases and 7 bases, with 15 bases remaining between them. CDR3 bases: TGTGCCAGCAGTCCCGTAGGGGGGTACCAGCCCCAGCATTTT. Amino acid sequence: CASSPVGGYQPQHF.